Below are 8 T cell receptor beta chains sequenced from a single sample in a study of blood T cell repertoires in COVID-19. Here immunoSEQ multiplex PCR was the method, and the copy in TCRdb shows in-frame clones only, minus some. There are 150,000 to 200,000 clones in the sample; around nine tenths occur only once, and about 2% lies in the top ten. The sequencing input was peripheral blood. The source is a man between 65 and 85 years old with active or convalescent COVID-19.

The CDR3 protein is CASGHRGGNTEAFF. Written as DNA, the CDR3 is TGTGCCAGCGGACACAGGGGGGGGAACACTGAAGCTTTCTTT. The V gene is TRBV25-1, the J gene TRBJ1-1; 8 bases are a match to TRBD1. This CDR3 has 14 amino acids. Germline V CDR1 and CDR2: MGHDK, SYGVNS. The V and J ends lost 8 bases and 1 base, in that order; junction bases with no gene match: 6.

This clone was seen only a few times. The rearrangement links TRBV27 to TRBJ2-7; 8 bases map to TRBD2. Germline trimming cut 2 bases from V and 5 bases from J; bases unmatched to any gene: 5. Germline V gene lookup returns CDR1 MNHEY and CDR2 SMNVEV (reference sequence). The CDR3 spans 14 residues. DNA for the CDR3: TGTGCCAGCAGTTTAGGCGGGAGGTGGGACGAGCAGTACTTC. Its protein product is CASSLGGRWDEQYF.

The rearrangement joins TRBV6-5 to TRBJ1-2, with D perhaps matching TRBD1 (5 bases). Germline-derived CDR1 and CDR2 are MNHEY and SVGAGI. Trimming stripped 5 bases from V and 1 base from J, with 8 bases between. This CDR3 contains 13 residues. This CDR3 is CASSQGDNYGYTF. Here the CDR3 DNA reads TGTGCCAGCAGTCAGGGTGATAACTATGGCTACACCTTC.

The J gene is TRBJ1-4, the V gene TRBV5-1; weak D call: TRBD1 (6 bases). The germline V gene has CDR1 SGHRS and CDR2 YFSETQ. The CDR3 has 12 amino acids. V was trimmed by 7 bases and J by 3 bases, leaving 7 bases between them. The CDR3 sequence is CASRQANEKLFF. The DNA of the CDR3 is TGCGCCAGCCGACAGGCTAATGAAAAACTGTTTTTT. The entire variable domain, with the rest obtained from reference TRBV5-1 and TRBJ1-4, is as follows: KAGVTQTPRYLIKTRGQQVTLSCSPISGHRSVSWYQQTPGQGLQFLFEYFSETQRNKGNFPGRFSGRQFSNSRSEMNVSTLELGDSALYLCASRQANEKLFFGSGTQLSVL.

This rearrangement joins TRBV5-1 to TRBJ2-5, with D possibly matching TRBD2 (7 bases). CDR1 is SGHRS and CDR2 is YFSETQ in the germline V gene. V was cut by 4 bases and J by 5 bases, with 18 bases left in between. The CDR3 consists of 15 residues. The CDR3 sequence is CASSRTGGAGETQYF. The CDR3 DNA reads TGCGCCAGCAGCCGGACGGGGGGCGCGGGGGAGACCCAGTACTTC.

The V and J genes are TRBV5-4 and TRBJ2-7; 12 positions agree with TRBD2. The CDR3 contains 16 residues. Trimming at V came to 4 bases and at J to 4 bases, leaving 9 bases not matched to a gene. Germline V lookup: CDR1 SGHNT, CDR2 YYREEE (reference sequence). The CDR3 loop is CASSAAASGGEYEQYF. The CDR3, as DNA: TGTGCCAGCAGCGCGGCGGCTAGCGGGGGGGAATACGAGCAGTACTTC.

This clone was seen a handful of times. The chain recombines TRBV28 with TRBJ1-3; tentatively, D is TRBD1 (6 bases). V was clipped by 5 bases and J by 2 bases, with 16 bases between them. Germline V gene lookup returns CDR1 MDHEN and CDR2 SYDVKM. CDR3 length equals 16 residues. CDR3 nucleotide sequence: TGTGCCAGCAGTCCCCAAGGTGAGGGGGCTGGAAACACCATATATTTT. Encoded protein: CASSPQGEGAGNTIYF.

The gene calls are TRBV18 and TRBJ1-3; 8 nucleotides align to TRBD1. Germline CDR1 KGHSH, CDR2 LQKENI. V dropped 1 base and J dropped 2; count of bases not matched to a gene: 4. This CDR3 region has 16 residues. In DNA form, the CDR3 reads TGTGCCAGCTCACCACTGTGGACAGGGACTGGAAACACCATATATTTT. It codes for CASSPLWTGTGNTIYF.